This entry lists 20 T cell receptor beta chains sequenced from one sample in a study of shared clonotypes between healthy human individuals. Using immunoSEQ multiplex PCR, the repertoire was profiled, and TCRdb retains in-frame clones only, with some absent. The sample yields some 2 million clones, roughly 94% seen once. Naive CD8 cells comprised CD45RO-negative, CCR7-positively selected cells, excluding terminally differentiated effector memory CD45RA+ cells. Specimen: naive CD8+ T cells sorted from blood. Receptors were obtained from a young man in good health.

The V gene is TRBV4-1, the J gene TRBJ1-2; D is unresolved. Trimming took 0 bases from V and 8 from J, leaving 10 bases between them. Germline V gene data show CDR1 as MGHRA and CDR2 as YSYEKL. This CDR3 has 13 residues. CDR3 sequence (DNA): TGCGCCAGCAGCCAAGATTCGGGAGAGGGCTACACCTTC. As protein: CASSQDSGEGYTF.

The J gene is TRBJ1-1, the V gene TRBV5-8; TRBD1 aligns across 8 bases. From germline, CDR1 is SGHTS and CDR2 YDEGEE. The trim removed 1 base at V and 4 bases at J, leaving 6 bases unmatched. This CDR3 is 15 amino acids long. CDR3 sequence (DNA): TGTGCCAGCAGCTTGACTCACAGGGGGAGCACTGAAGCTTTCTTT. Translated: CASSLTHRGSTEAFF.

The chain carries TRBV5-6 and TRBJ1-2, with D tentatively TRBD1 (6 bases). Germline lookup yields CDR1 SGHDT and CDR2 YYEEEE. With 1 base removed from V and 4 bases from J, the gap between germline ends came to 11 bases. The CDR3 consists of 14 residues. CDR3 sequence reads: CASSLRWGAYGYTF. CDR3 nucleotide sequence: TGTGCCAGCAGCTTGAGGTGGGGGGCCTATGGCTACACCTTC.

The chain links TRBV7-8 to TRBJ2-1; a weak D match, TRBD1 (6 bases). The CDR3 covers 15 residues. Germline CDR1 SGHVS, CDR2 FQNEAQ. V shed 2 bases and J shed 2 bases, with 10 bases lying between them. CDR3 in amino acids: CASSLSGDTYNEQFF. The DNA of the CDR3 is TGTGCCAGCAGCTTATCAGGGGACACCTACAATGAGCAGTTCTTC.

This rearrangement joins TRBV19 to TRBJ2-1; D might be TRBD2 (5 bases). The CDR3 runs 18 residues. Per germline, CDR1 LNHDA and CDR2 SQIVND (reference sequence). The V and J ends lost 1 base and 2 bases respectively, with 18 bases between them. The CDR3 nucleotides are TGTGCCAGTAGTATAGTACCTCCGGACTCCGAGACCTACAATGAGCAGTTCTTC. This translates into CASSIVPPDSETYNEQFF.

As concerns this clone: Additional DNA sequences in this sample encode the identical CDR3. The chain is built from TRBV7-9 and TRBJ1-1, with 8 bases matching TRBD1. Unmatched junction bases numbered 4, after V lost 4 bases and J lost 0 bases. Germline V gives CDR1 SEHNR, CDR2 FQNEAQ (reference sequence). The CDR3 is 15 amino acids. The CDR3 protein is CASSSGQGMNTEAFF. CDR3 DNA sequence: TGTGCCAGCAGCTCCGGACAGGGAATGAACACTGAAGCTTTCTTT. Supplemented by reference TRBV7-9 and TRBJ1-1, the full variable domain reads DTGVSQNPRHKITKRGQNVTFRCDPISEHNRLYWYRQTLGQGPEFLTYFQNEAQLEKSRLLSDRFSAERPKGSFSTLEIQRTEQGDSAMYLCASSSGQGMNTEAFFGQGTRLTVV.

V is TRBV5-6 and J is TRBJ2-5; D might be TRBD1 or TRBD2, each matching 5 bases. The germline gives CDR1 SGHDT, CDR2 YYEEEE. Between the trimmed V and J ends, which lost 4 bases and 5 bases, there was a span of 12 bases. CDR3 length: 13 residues. CDR3 region: CASSPGAGETQYF. The CDR3 coding sequence is TGTGCCAGCAGCCCCGGGGCGGGTGAGACCCAGTACTTC.

The chain joins TRBV27 to TRBJ2-7; D uncertain. Per the germline V gene, CDR1 is MNHEY and CDR2 is SMNVEV (reference sequence). The CDR3 is made up of 15 amino acids. Deletions cut 2 bases from V and 3 bases from J, with 14 bases between. CDR3 bases: TGTGCCAGCAGTTTACAGACCCTTGGCGTCTACGAGCAGTACTTC. This sequence encodes CASSLQTLGVYEQYF.

This clone was observed once. J is TRBJ1-1 and V is TRBV10-3; D gene unclear. This CDR3 is 13 amino acids long. V was shortened by 8 bases and J by 7 bases, with 17 bases between the two germline ends. Germline V gene lookup returns CDR1 ENHRY and CDR2 SYGVKD. The CDR3 region is CAIEERARGEAFF. The CDR3 nucleotides read TGTGCCATCGAAGAACGGGCTCGTGGTGAAGCTTTCTTT.

A word on this clone: Other nucleotide sequences from this sample produce the same CDR3. The CDR3 DNA sequence: TGTGCCTGGAGCCGCGGAACCGGGGAGCTGTTTTTT. Translation: CAWSRGTGELFF. This chain uses TRBV30 with TRBJ2-2; D remains unclear. Germline V CDR1 and CDR2: GTSNPN, SVGIG (reference sequence). The CDR3 consists of 12 residues. The ends were cut back, 3 bases at V and 5 bases at J, with 7 bases in the middle.

V usage is TRBV2 and J usage is TRBJ2-1, with D possibly matching TRBD1 (5 bases). The CDR3 is 13 residues long. Germline CDR1 SNHLY, CDR2 FYNNEI. CDR3 bases: TGTGGGGGCAGGGCGAGCTCCTACAATGAGCAGTTCTTC. Amino acids: CGGRASSYNEQFF.

The chain carries TRBV5-1 and TRBJ1-1; no clear D. This CDR3 contains 15 residues. Per germline, CDR1 SGHRS and CDR2 YFSETQ. The V gene lost 5 bases and the J gene lost 3 bases, with 17 bases spanning the gap. CDR3 DNA: TGCGCCAGCAGTGCAGTCTCGGATGGGGACACTGAAGCTTTCTTT. Its protein product is CASSAVSDGDTEAFF.

The rearrangement joins TRBV7-8 to TRBJ1-5, with no clear D. V dropped 3 bases and J dropped 3 bases, with 9 bases sitting between them. From germline, CDR1 is SGHVS and CDR2 FQNEAQ. This CDR3 region has 14 residues. CDR3 nucleotides: TGTGCCAGCAGCTTGGACGGCCCCAATCAGCCCCAGCATTTT. Translating it yields CASSLDGPNQPQHF.

The CDR3 sequence is CASSVRQRSYEQYF. The CDR3 nucleotides read TGTGCCAGCAGTGTGAGGCAGAGGTCCTACGAGCAGTACTTC. J is TRBJ2-7 and V is TRBV2; D uncertain. Deletions cut 4 bases from V and 1 base from J, with 11 bases between. The CDR3 extends over 14 amino acids. Germline V gives CDR1 SNHLY, CDR2 FYNNEI. The complete variable domain, with remaining parts taken from reference TRBV2 and TRBJ2-7, reads EPEVTQTPSHQVTQMGQEVILRCVPISNHLYFYWYRQILGQKVEFLVSFYNNEISEKSEIFDDQFSVERPDGSNFTLKIRSTKLEDSAMYFCASSVRQRSYEQYFGPGTRLTVT.

The chain joins TRBV23-1 to TRBJ1-1; D ambiguous. TRBV23-1 is known as an ORF, though its function is uncertain. The CDR3 consists of 15 residues. Trimming took 5 bases from V and 3 from J, leaving 16 bases between them. In nucleotides, the CDR3 is TGCGCCAGCAGTGTAAAATCGACTCGGGACACTGAAGCTTTCTTT. As protein: CASSVKSTRDTEAFF.

In the case of this clone: Germline and junction disagree at one end, which may indicate a read error. This chain connects TRBV27 to TRBJ2-7, with 9 bases fitting TRBD1. Germline V gives CDR1 MNHEY, CDR2 SMNVEV (reference sequence). The CDR3 consists of 15 residues. The chain's CDR3 is CASSLSSGTGYVQYF. Here the CDR3 DNA reads TGTGCCAGCAGTTTATCGAGTGGGACAGGGTACGTGCAGTACTTC.

In DNA form, the CDR3 reads TGCGCCAGCAGTGAGACGGCGGGGGGGCCGGTCGGGGAGCTGTTTTTT. It yields the protein CASSETAGGPVGELFF. V usage is TRBV10-2 and J usage is TRBJ2-2, with 9 nucleotides matching TRBD2. The germline V gene has CDR1 WSHSY and CDR2 SAAADI. With V trimmed by 2 bases and J by 7 bases, 8 bases remained unmatched. This CDR3 spans 16 amino acids.

In this sample, this clone turned up once. The chain combines TRBV5-4 with TRBJ2-7; either TRBD1 or TRBD2 may supply D (5 bases each). CDR1 is SGHNT and CDR2 is YYREEE in the germline V gene (reference sequence). This CDR3 contains 13 residues. Trimming removed 4 bases from V and 6 bases from J, with 14 bases in between. The CDR3 here is CASSGGGNGEQYF. For the CDR3, the DNA is TGTGCCAGCAGCGGGGGTGGGAACGGCGAGCAGTACTTC.

This chain uses TRBV9 with TRBJ2-1, with 8 bases that match TRBD2. J lost 6 bases, V lost 3 bases, and 8 bases had no gene match. This CDR3 has 15 amino acids. CDR1 and CDR2 (germline): SGDLS, YYNGEE. The CDR3 sequence: CASSAGLEFVNEQFF. CDR3 sequence (DNA): TGTGCCAGCAGCGCGGGACTAGAGTTCGTCAATGAGCAGTTCTTC.

The V and J genes are TRBV27 and TRBJ2-5; 8 positions agree with TRBD2. The CDR3 sequence is 18 residues long. The V gene's germline CDR1 is MNHEY and CDR2 SMNVEV (reference sequence). V lost 4 bases to trimming and J lost 6 bases; unmatched junction nucleotides: 19. The CDR3 sequence is CASSSGGVQGPGAQTQYF. The CDR3 DNA reads TGTGCCAGCAGTTCCGGGGGGGTCCAAGGGCCAGGGGCACAGACCCAGTACTTC.